This T cell receptor (beta chain) was documented in a study of cytomegalovirus exposure and HLA in healthy donors. Study as a whole: Assignment to the Caucasian-associated ancestry cluster applied to less than 85% of the approximately 400 genotyped donors.

Primers included in the PCR were 60 Vbeta and 13 Jbeta primers. Clones were read by immunoSEQ multiplex PCR, and TCRdb kept only the in-frame ones, dropping some. This sample has about 170,000 clones, with over 75% found just once. The CDR3 runs 16 residues. Germline V lookup: CDR1 MGHRA, CDR2 YSYEKL. Losses at the gene ends were 3 bases for V and 6 bases for J; bases not matched to a gene: 8. Healthy bone marrow donors made up the donors. Input material: PBMCs. This clonotype originated in a woman aged 18 to 35 in good health and CMV-seronegative. The chain uses TRBV4-1 and TRBJ2-1; TRBD2 matches at 10 bases. CDR3 protein: CASSHLSGRIVNEQFF. The CDR3 bases are TGCGCCAGCAGCCACCTTAGCGGGAGGATAGTCAATGAGCAGTTCTTC.